Listed here are 13 T cell receptor beta chains from one sample, sequenced in a study of response to subunit inactivated influenza vaccine. MiXCR was run by TCRdb on the RT-PCR reads, yielding one entry per CDR3 protein. The profile shows some 850,000 distinct CDR3 sequences, less than 20% of them singletons. The sequencing used PBMCs from blood, collected roughly 5 days after vaccination. These TCRs come from a man in his forties or fifties who received an inactivated influenza vaccine.

This clonotype was observed a few times. The chain couples TRBV5-1 to TRBJ2-7; D unclear. The germline V gene encodes CDR1 SGHRS and CDR2 YFSETQ. V was cut by 3 bases and J by 7 bases, with 14 bases left in between. The CDR3 length is 13 residues. The CDR3 spells CASSSGSLGEQYF. The CDR3 bases are TGCGCCAGCAGCTCCGGGTCCCTTGGTGAGCAGTACTTC.

This clonotype was observed a handful of times. The chain recombines TRBV20-1 with TRBJ2-5; 7 bases line up with TRBD2. Germline V gene sequence: CDR1 DFQATT, CDR2 SNEGSKA (reference sequence). The trim removed 6 bases at V and 5 bases at J, leaving 9 bases unmatched. There are 13 residues in the CDR3. CDR3 sequence reads: CSALTGGSETQYF. In DNA, the CDR3 is TGCAGTGCCCTGACGGGGGGTTCGGAGACCCAGTACTTC.

This chain connects TRBV12-3 or TRBV12-4 to TRBJ2-3; D perhaps matches TRBD2 (5 bases). Trimming cost V 3 bases and J 3 bases, with 13 bases left between them. This CDR3 is built from 15 residues. CDR3: CASSFGVGSTDTQYF. The CDR3 region has the DNA TGTGCCAGCAGTTTTGGGGTAGGGAGTACAGATACGCAGTATTTT.

The chain has TRBV20-1 and TRBJ2-2, with 8 positions matching TRBD2. The CDR3 covers 18 residues. The V segment lost 0 bases and the J segment 0 bases; nucleotides outside the gene matches: 9. Germline values: CDR1 DFQATT, CDR2 SNEGSKA (reference sequence). The chain's CDR3 is CSARDFNSGTANTGELFF. The CDR3 DNA reads as TGCAGTGCTAGAGATTTTAATAGCGGGACGGCGAACACCGGGGAGCTGTTTTTT.

The rearrangement joins TRBV3-1 to TRBJ2-2; TRBD1 agrees at 7 bases. J was trimmed by 0 bases and V by 6 bases; bases with no gene match: 4. The germline V gene encodes CDR1 LGHDT and CDR2 YNNKEL (reference sequence). The CDR3 has 15 residues. CDR3 sequence reads: CASREQGTNTGELFF. The CDR3 DNA sequence: TGTGCCAGCAGGGAACAGGGGACGAACACCGGGGAGCTGTTTTTT.

This clonotype was picked up a small number of times. This chain joins TRBV7-8 and TRBJ2-1; D unresolved. Germline V gene data show CDR1 as SGHVS and CDR2 as FQNEAQ. This CDR3 contains 12 residues. The V and J ends lost 5 bases and 7 bases respectively, with 9 bases between them. The CDR3 region has the DNA TGTGCCAGCAGCAAGGGTAAAAATGAGCAGTTCTTC. Its translation: CASSKGKNEQFF. Full variable domain (rest looked up from reference TRBV7-8 and TRBJ2-1): GAGVSQSPRYKVAKRGQDVALRCDPISGHVSLFWYQQALGQGPEFLTYFQNEAQLDKSGLPSDRFFAERPEGSVSTLKIQRTQQEDSAVYLCASSKGKNEQFFGPGTRLTVL.

This clonotype was found a few times. The chain has TRBV5-1 and TRBJ1-4, with D hard to call. The CDR3 length is 14 residues. Germline CDR1 and CDR2: SGHRS and YFSETQ. The ends were cut back, 0 bases at V and 8 bases at J, with 11 bases in the middle. The CDR3 region has the DNA TGCGCCAGCAGCTTGGATGGGAAGGGCGAAAAACTGTTTTTT. It is translated as CASSLDGKGEKLFF.

This clonotype came up a few times. The gene calls are TRBV6-2 or TRBV6-3 and TRBJ2-7; D not certain. Germline CDR1 and CDR2: MNHEY and SVGEGT. The CDR3 extends over 14 amino acids. Trimming left V 0 bases short and J 3 bases short, with 9 bases between. The CDR3 nucleotides read TGTGCCAGCAGTTACTCGACAATGAACTACGAGCAGTACTTC. It encodes CASSYSTMNYEQYF.

This clonotype was seen a handful of times. J is TRBJ2-6 and V is TRBV4-2; D is unclear. V was pared by 0 bases and J by 2 bases, with 20 bases between. The CDR3 length is 20 residues. CDR1 is LGHNA, CDR2 YNFKEQ, per germline. The CDR3 reads CASSQDLLVGYGAGANVLTF. The CDR3 nucleotides read TGTGCCAGCAGCCAAGACCTCCTAGTGGGGTACGGAGCTGGGGCCAACGTCCTGACTTTC.

The V and J genes are TRBV20-1 and TRBJ2-3; D may match TRBD1 or TRBD2 (5 bases each). CDR1 is DFQATT and CDR2 is SNEGSKA in the germline V gene (reference sequence). This CDR3 region has 15 residues. Trimming shortened V by 2 bases and J by 0 bases, and 12 bases separated the two germline ends. The CDR3 spells CSARLPGRSTDTQYF. The DNA of the CDR3 is TGCAGTGCTAGACTTCCGGGACGTAGCACAGATACGCAGTATTTT.

This clonotype was seen a few times. This chain uses TRBV7-8 with TRBJ2-5; no clear D. This CDR3 has 16 amino acids. V lost 5 bases and J lost 5, with 21 bases in between. Germline V gene lookup returns CDR1 SGHVS and CDR2 FQNEAQ. CDR3: CASSQDSPGVGETQYF. The CDR3 DNA is TGTGCCAGCAGCCAAGATTCCCCCGGAGTGGGGGAGACCCAGTACTTC.

The chain uses TRBV10-3 and TRBJ1-2; the D is unclear. Germline V gene lookup returns CDR1 ENHRY and CDR2 SYGVKD. Trimming took 3 bases from V and 8 from J, leaving 10 bases between them. The CDR3 has 12 residues. The CDR3: CAISDPGWGYTF. The CDR3 bases are TGTGCCATCAGTGACCCGGGATGGGGCTACACCTTC.

The chain carries TRBV11-2 and TRBJ2-2, with 7 bases that match TRBD1. The trim removed 11 bases at V and 6 bases at J, leaving 6 bases unmatched. Germline V lookup: CDR1 SGHAT, CDR2 FQNNGV. The CDR3 covers 12 residues. The CDR3 spells CAGGQLAGELFF. CDR3 coding DNA: TGTGCCGGGGGACAGTTGGCCGGGGAGCTGTTTTTT.